A selection of T cell receptor beta chains follows, all from one sample in a study of CD8 T cells in ankylosing spondylitis. TCRdb redid the calling of the 5' RACE reads with MiXCR, one entry per CDR3 protein. The sample lists about 700,000 distinct CDR3 sequences; around 19% were seen once. Sequencing used blood, either unsorted or a sorted T cell fraction (not recorded which). The source of these receptors is a male donor with ankylosing spondylitis. Each CDR3 is given with its conserved first and last residue. D genes are given only for firm matches. Expanded clones get a size class; other rows say once, few or many, or leave the size out.

TRBJ2-7 TRBD1 NA TRBV5-5 TGTGCCAGCAGCTTCTGGGACAGGGCAAGGAACGAGCAGTACTTC CASSFWDRARNEQYF
TRBJ1-5 NA NA TRBV7-9 TGTGCCAGCAGCTGGAGAGACCAGCCCCAGCATTTT CASSWRDQPQHF
TRBJ2-6 NA NA TRBV27 TGTGCCAGCAGTTTATTGGGGTACGGGGCCAACGTCCTGACTTTC CASSLLGYGANVLTF
TRBJ2-3 NA NA TRBV7-3 TGTGCCAGCAGCTTAAACGGGGGTGGAGGCACAGATACGCAGTATTTT CASSLNGGGGTDTQYF
TRBJ2-1 NA many TRBV5-1 TGCGCCAGCAGCTTGGGGGTGGCAACCCATGAGCAGTTCTTC CASSLGVATHEQFF
TRBJ1-2 TRBD1 few TRBV29-1 TGCAGCGTGGGACAGGGCGAAAACTATGGCTACACCTTC CSVGQGENYGYTF
TRBJ2-6 TRBD1 NA TRBV6-2/TRBV6-3 TGTGCCAGCAGTCACACCAAGCCCGGGACAGCCTCTGGGGCCAACGTCCTGACTTTC CASSHTKPGTASGANVLTF
TRBJ1-2 NA NA TRBV15 TGTGCCACCAGCAGAGATCTCGGACAGATGACTTTAAACTATGGCTACACCTTC CATSRDLGQMTLNYGYTF
TRBJ2-3 NA NA TRBV7-2 TGTGCCAGCAGGGACATTACGCAGTATTTT CASRDITQYF
TRBJ2-1 NA NA TRBV27 TGTGCCAGCACCTGGGCGGAACACAATGAGCAGTTCTTC CASTWAEHNEQFF
TRBJ2-7 TRBD1 NA TRBV2 TGTGCCAGCAGTGCCCGGGACAGCCTCTACGAGCAGTACTTC CASSARDSLYEQYF
TRBJ2-2 TRBD2 few TRBV5-4 TGTGCCAGCAGCTTTGGACGGGAGGCCGGGGAGCTGTTTTTT CASSFGREAGELFF
TRBJ2-1 TRBD2 NA TRBV4-1 TGCGCCAGCAGCCAATATAGCGGGGGGGCGTACAATGAGCAGTTCTTC CASSQYSGGAYNEQFF
TRBJ2-5 NA many TRBV13 TGTGCCAGCAGCTCCAGCAGCCTGGGGTGGTCTCTGGGCGTGAAAGTCCAAGAGACCCAGTACTTC CASSSSSLGWSLGVKVQETQYF
TRBJ2-1 TRBD2 few TRBV6-4 TGTGCCAATCTAGCGGGACCAGCCTACAATGAGCAGTTCTTC CANLAGPAYNEQFF
TRBJ2-5 NA few TRBV12-3/TRBV12-4 TGTGCCAGCAGTTTGCCTGCCAGGAGGGAGACCCAGTACTTC CASSLPARRETQYF
TRBJ1-5 NA NA TRBV7-9 TGTGCCAGCAGCTTAGTGGGGCAGGGGCCTCAGCCCCAGCATTTT CASSLVGQGPQPQHF
TRBJ1-4 NA NA TRBV18 TGTGCCAGCTCACCGGGAGCCGGGGCAAATGAAAAACTGTTTTTT CASSPGAGANEKLFF
TRBJ1-1 NA NA TRBV6-2/TRBV6-3 TGTGCCAGCAGACCTACCCCGGGGGGAGTTTCTGAAGCTTTCTTT CASRPTPGGVSEAFF
TRBJ1-2 NA NA TRBV4-1 TGCGCCAGCAGCCAAGGTGTAAGGATTGGCTATGGCTACACCTTC CASSQGVRIGYGYTF
TRBJ1-4 TRBD1 NA TRBV7-2 TGTGCCAGCACCCCAGGACGACAGGGTGGTGAAAAACTGTTTTTT CASTPGRQGGEKLFF
TRBJ1-1 NA NA TRBV29-1 TGCAGCGTTCGGGAACAGAACACTGAAGCTTTCTTT CSVREQNTEAFF
TRBJ2-3 TRBD2 NA TRBV20-1 TGCAGTGCCAGAAGCGGGGGCCCAGGCACAGATACGCAGTATTTT CSARSGGPGTDTQYF
TRBJ2-5 NA few TRBV12-3/TRBV12-4 TGTGCCAGCAGTTTCCGGGCTCTCCAAGAGACCCAGTACTTC CASSFRALQETQYF
TRBJ1-2 NA NA TRBV5-1 TGCGCCAGCAGCTTGGCCGGGGGCACTATGAGCGGCTACACCTTC CASSLAGGTMSGYTF
TRBJ1-1 NA NA TRBV5-1 TGCGCCAGCAGCGGCTGGGCCGGTGGGACTGAAGCTTTCTTT CASSGWAGGTEAFF
TRBJ1-1 NA many TRBV5-1 TGCGCCAGCAGCTTGATACGTGGAACTGAAGCTTTCTTT CASSLIRGTEAFF
TRBJ1-2 NA NA TRBV20-1 TGCAGTGCTAGAGCTAGGACTGACTTTGGTGGCTACACCTTC CSARARTDFGGYTF
TRBJ1-2 TRBD1 NA TRBV4-1 TGCGCCAGCAGCCAACATACAGGGGGCGTGGATGGCTACACCTTC CASSQHTGGVDGYTF
TRBJ1-5 TRBD1 NA TRBV12-3/TRBV12-4 TGTGCCAGCAGCCGACAGGGGACAGATCAGCCCCAGCATTTT CASSRQGTDQPQHF
TRBJ2-3 TRBD2 few TRBV15 TGTGCCACCAGCCACCCTAGCGGGAAGATCCTTAGCACAGATACGCAGTATTTT CATSHPSGKILSTDTQYF
TRBJ2-1 TRBD2 NA TRBV13 TGTGCCAGCAGCTCGCCGGGACTAGCGGGTCACAATGAGCAGTTCTTC CASSSPGLAGHNEQFF
TRBJ1-1 NA NA TRBV11-2 TGTGCCACCAGCTTAGACCCGGAGGGGATCACTGAAGCTTTCTTT CATSLDPEGITEAFF
TRBJ1-2 TRBD1 many TRBV6-5 TGTGCCAGCACAACCGGACAGGGGGGCTACACCTTC CASTTGQGGYTF
TRBJ2-1 TRBD1 few TRBV20-1 TGCAGTGCCCGGACCGGGACAGGGGGCTACAATGAGCAGTTCTTC CSARTGTGGYNEQFF
TRBJ2-1 TRBD2 NA TRBV20-1 TGCAGTGCTAAAGGGACTAGCGAGCGTTTTAGCTCCTACAATGAGCAGTTCTTC CSAKGTSERFSSYNEQFF
TRBJ1-4 NA NA TRBV12-3/TRBV12-4 TGTGCCAGCAGTCTGGGAGACACCTGGGGAGAAAAACTGTTTTTT CASSLGDTWGEKLFF
TRBJ2-2 NA NA TRBV7-6 TGTGCCAGCAGCTTCCCTCTGGGGTCCGGGGAGCTGTTTTTT CASSFPLGSGELFF
TRBJ2-5 TRBD2 NA TRBV20-1 TGCTGTGCTAGAGATGAGAGGAACGGGGGGGCCCAAGAGACCCAGTACTTC CCARDERNGGAQETQYF
TRBJ1-1 TRBD1 NA TRBV20-1 TGCAGTGCTAGTCATTCGACAGGGGCCTCTGAAGCTTTCTTT CSASHSTGASEAFF
TRBJ2-1 TRBD1 NA TRBV27 TGTGCCAGCAGTAGGACAGGGTCGACCTACAATGAGCAGTTCTTC CASSRTGSTYNEQFF
TRBJ2-3 NA few TRBV29-1 TGCAGCGTTGAAGCCCGACTAGAGGCAGATACGCAGTATTTT CSVEARLEADTQYF
TRBJ1-6 NA NA TRBV12-3/TRBV12-4 TGTGCCAGCAGCACCGGCTCCTATAATTCACCCCTCCACTTT CASSTGSYNSPLHF
TRBJ2-5 NA NA TRBV11-2 TGTGCCAGCAGACATCGGACAGAACAAGAGACCCAGTACTTC CASRHRTEQETQYF
TRBJ2-1 NA few TRBV5-1 TGCGCCAGCAGCTTGGAGGGACTCCAGGCCAACAATGAGCAGTTCTTC CASSLEGLQANNEQFF
TRBJ2-1 TRBD1 few TRBV20-1 TGCAGTGCCACGGGACAGAACTACAATGAGCAGTTCTTC CSATGQNYNEQFF
TRBJ2-3 NA NA TRBV9 TGTGCCAGCAGCCTGGACAGCCGGGCCAGCACAGATACGCAGTATTTT CASSLDSRASTDTQYF
TRBJ1-4 NA few TRBV10-1 TGCGCCAGCAGCGCCGGGACGCCTAGTGAAAAACTGTTTTTT CASSAGTPSEKLFF
TRBJ2-1 NA few TRBV6-2/TRBV6-3 TGTGCCAGCAGTTACTCGGGGGGCGCGTACAATGAGCAGTTCTTC CASSYSGGAYNEQFF
TRBJ2-3 TRBD1 NA TRBV4-1 TGCGCCAGCAGCCAAGAAGTGACAGGGGCAGATACGCAGTATTTT CASSQEVTGADTQYF
TRBJ1-6 NA few TRBV14 TGTGCCAGCAGCCGGATAACAGGGCTTAATTCACCCCTCCACTTT CASSRITGLNSPLHF
TRBJ2-7 NA few TRBV21-1 TGTGCCAGCATCCAACCGAGGGGGGTGCACGAGCAGTACTTC CASIQPRGVHEQYF
TRBJ2-1 TRBD2 NA TRBV4-2 TGTGCCAGCAGCCAAGATTGGCTAGCGGGGAGGAATGAGCAGTTCTTC CASSQDWLAGRNEQFF
TRBJ2-1 TRBD2 NA TRBV11-3 TGTGCCAGCAGCCAGAGACTAGGCGGGGGGTCTGAGCAGTTCTTC CASSQRLGGGSEQFF
TRBJ2-1 NA NA TRBV5-1 TGCGCCAGCAGCGTATCTACCACGAGCTCCTACAATGAGCAGTTCTTC CASSVSTTSSYNEQFF
TRBJ2-7 TRBD2 NA TRBV28 TGTGCCAGCGAAGCTAGCGGCATGGCCTACGAGCAGTACTTC CASEASGMAYEQYF
TRBJ2-2 NA many TRBV28 TGTGCCAGCAGTTATTCCGGGGAGCTGTTTTTT CASSYSGELFF
TRBJ1-2 TRBD1 many TRBV20-1 TGCAGCGCCAGACAGGGAGCCTATGGCTACACCTTC CSARQGAYGYTF
TRBJ1-5 NA NA TRBV2 TGTGCCAGCAGTGAAGGGTACAATCGGGTCCAGCATTTT CASSEGYNRVQHF